The present T cell receptor (beta chain) was sequenced within a study of CD8 T cells in cerebrospinal fluid in Alzheimer's disease. In the study overall: CSF T cell clonal expansion was assessed by plate-based nested PCR and droplet-based sequencing.

The germline V gene has CDR1 SSHAT and CDR2 FNYEAQ (reference sequence). The CDR3 extends over 16 amino acids. One entry per CDR3 protein, without DNA, is what TCRdb gives after re-calling the 10x single-cell sequencing reads. The table for this sample gives about 1,400 distinct CDR3 sequences. The sequence was collected from a human donor with mild cognitive impairment. The sample was cerebrospinal fluid. This chain links TRBV7-7 with TRBJ2-1; the D call of TRBD2 rests on TCRdb alone, since no DNA is present to check it. This CDR3 reads CASSNGLAGGGSEQFF.